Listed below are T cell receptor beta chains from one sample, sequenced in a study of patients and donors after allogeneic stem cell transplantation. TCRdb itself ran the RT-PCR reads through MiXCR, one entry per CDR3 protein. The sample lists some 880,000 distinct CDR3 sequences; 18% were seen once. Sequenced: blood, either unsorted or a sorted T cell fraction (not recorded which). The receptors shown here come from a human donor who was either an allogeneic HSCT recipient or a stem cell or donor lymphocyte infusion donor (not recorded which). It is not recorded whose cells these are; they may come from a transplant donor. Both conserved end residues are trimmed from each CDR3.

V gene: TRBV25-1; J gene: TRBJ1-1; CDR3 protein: ASSGSPGAF
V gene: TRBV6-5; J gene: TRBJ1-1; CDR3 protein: ASSYPGGEAF
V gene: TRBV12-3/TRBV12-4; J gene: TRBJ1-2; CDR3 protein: ASSPDRVRYGYT
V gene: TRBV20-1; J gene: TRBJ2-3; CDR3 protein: SARDRRRGGIDTQY
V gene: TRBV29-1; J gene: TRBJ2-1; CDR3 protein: SVVGEGYNEQF
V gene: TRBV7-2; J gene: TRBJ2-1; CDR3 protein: ASSLRGTSGGINEQF
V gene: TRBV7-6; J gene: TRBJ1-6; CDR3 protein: ASSLESGQQGNNSPLH
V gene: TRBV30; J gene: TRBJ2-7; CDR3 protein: AWSVTPYEQY
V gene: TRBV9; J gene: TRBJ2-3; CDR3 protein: ASSPPTSASTDTQY
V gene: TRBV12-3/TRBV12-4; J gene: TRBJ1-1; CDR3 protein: ASSLEYPEAF
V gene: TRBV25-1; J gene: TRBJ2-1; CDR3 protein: ASSEFFGTSGNNEQF
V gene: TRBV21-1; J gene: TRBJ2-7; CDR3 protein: ASSRRGVTGVNEQY
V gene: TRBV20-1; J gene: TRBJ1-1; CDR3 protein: SARDRVRTNTEAF
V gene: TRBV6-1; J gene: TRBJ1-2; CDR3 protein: ASTNHGGRNYGYT
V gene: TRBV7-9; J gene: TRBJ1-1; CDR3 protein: ASSLEVEAF
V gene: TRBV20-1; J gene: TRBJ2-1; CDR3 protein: SASPRWNEQF
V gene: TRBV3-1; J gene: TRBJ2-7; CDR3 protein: ASSPNFYEQY
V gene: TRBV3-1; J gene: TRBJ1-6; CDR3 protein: ASSQGGVRISPLH
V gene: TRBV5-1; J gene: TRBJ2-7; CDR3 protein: ASSLELAGPYEQY
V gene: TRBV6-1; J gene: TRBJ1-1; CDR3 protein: ASSATGWMGEAF
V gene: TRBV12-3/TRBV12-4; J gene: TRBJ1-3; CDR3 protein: ASIPRGGPGNTIY
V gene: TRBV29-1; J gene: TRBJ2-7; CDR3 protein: SVEVGASYEQY
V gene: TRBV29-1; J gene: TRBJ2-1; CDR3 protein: SVERLVYGGEQF
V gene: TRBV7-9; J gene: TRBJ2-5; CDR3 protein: ASSLGTGGIRQETQY
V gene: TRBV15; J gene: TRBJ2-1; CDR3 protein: ATSTGEGSFSYNEQF
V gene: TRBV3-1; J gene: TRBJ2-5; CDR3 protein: ASSLARGLGETQY
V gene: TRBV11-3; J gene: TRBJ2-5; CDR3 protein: ASSQFSGTQETQY
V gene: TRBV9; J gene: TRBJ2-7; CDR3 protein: ASSVEGRPSDEQY
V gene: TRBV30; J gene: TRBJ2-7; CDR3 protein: AWTNGQGKNEQY
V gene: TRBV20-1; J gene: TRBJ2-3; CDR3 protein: SARRTGGLTDTQY
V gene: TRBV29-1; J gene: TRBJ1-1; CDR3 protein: SVVGGLNTEAF
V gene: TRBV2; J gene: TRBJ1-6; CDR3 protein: ASSEDRNNSPLH
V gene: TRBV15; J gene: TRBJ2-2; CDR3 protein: ATRYDRNTGELF
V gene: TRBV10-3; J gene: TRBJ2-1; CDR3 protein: AIRGGTHASYNEQF
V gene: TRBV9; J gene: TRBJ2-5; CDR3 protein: ASSVLAGGSLETQY
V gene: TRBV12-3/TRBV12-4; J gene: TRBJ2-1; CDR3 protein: ASRPSGTRANEQF
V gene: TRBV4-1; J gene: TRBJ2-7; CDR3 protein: ASSQLTGGTYEQY
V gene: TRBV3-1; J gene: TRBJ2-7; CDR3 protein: ASSRFRDLSYEQY
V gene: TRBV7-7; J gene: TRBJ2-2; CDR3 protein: ASSLGPGQRTGELF
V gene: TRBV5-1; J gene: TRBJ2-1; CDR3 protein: ASSLGLAGGPPSYNEQF
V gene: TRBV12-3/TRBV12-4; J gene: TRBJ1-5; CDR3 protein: ASSPWTGSVGQPQH
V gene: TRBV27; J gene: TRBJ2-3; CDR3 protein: ASSLSRSTDTQY
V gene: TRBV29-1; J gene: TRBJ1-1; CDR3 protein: SVEYSNRGRTEAF
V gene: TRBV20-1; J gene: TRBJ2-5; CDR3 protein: SAEPPTSGGQGTQY
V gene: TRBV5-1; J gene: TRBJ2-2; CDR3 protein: ASSLTRGELF
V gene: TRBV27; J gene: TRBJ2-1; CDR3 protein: ASSLSSDSAYNEQF
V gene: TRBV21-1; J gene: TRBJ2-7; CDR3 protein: ASSIHTPRETSYEQY
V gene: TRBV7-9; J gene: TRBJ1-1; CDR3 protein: ASSSEGVRNTEAF
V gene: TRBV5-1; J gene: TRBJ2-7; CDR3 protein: ASASSGNEQY
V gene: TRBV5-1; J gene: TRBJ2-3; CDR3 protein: ASSPDLSGRSDTQY
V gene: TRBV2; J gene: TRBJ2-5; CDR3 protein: ASHPGLETQY
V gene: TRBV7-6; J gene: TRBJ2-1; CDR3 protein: ASSRFSGRAGNEQF
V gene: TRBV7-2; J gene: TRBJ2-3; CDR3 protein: ASSRRVGRTPRDTQY
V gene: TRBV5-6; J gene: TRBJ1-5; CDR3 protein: ASSTRTGFDQPQH
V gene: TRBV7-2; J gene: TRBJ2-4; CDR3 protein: ASSLTGGIAKNIQY
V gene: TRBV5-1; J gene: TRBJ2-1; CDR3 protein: ASSPARLAGEYNEQF
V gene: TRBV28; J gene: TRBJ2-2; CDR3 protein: ASSFAGVGNTGELF